This T cell receptor beta chain was found in a study of T-cell memory formation after mild COVID-19. The V and J ends lost 5 bases and 1 base respectively, with 8 bases between them. The CDR3 is 13 residues long. The germline V gene has CDR1 DFQATT and CDR2 SNEGSKA (reference sequence). Findings and caveats of the study: Clones that contracted from day 15 to 85 had balanced CD4/CD8; later expanders were CD4+ biased. Specificity for SARS-CoV-2 was not confirmed among the second-wave clones peaking on day 37. Contracting CD4+ clones sat mainly in CM and EM; CD8+ in EMRA.

From 5'RACE with constant-segment primers came TCR alpha and TCR beta cDNA libraries that carried sample barcodes and UMIs. One entry per CDR3 protein results from TCRdb running MiXCR on the 5' RACE reads. The table lists about 190,000 distinct CDR3 sequences, 20% to 25% of them singletons. As for this clonotype: What it binds is unknown.

The genes are TRBV20-1 and TRBJ2-2; D is perhaps TRBD1 or TRBD2 (5 bases each). The sequenced material came from PBMCs or a T cell subset sorted from them (not recorded which). This clonotype was sampled from an adult woman who had mild COVID-19 (a few samples of this study predate the infection). Cell type and time point are not known. Here the CDR3 reads CSAVGENTGELFF. DNA for the CDR3: TGCAGTGCTGTGGGGGAGAACACCGGGGAGCTGTTTTTT.